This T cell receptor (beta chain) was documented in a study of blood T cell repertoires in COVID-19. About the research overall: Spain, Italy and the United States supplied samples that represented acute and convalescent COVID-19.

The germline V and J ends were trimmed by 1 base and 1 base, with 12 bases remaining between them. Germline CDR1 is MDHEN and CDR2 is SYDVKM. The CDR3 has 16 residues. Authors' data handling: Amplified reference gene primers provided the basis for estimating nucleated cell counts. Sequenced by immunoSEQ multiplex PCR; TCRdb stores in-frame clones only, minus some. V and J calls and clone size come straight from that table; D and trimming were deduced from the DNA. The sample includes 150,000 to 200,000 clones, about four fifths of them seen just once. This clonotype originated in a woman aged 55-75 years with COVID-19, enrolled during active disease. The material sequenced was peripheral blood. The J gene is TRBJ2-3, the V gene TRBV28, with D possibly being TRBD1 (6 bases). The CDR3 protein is CASSLLLGARTDTQYF. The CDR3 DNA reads TGTGCCAGCAGTTTATTACTGGGGGCGCGCACAGATACGCAGTATTTT.